Listed below are T cell receptor beta chains from one sample, sequenced in a study of blood T cell repertoires in COVID-19. Clones were sequenced by immunoSEQ multiplex PCR, and TCRdb holds only the in-frame ones, with some missing. The sample shows about 280,000 clones, roughly 85% of them seen only once. The material sequenced was peripheral blood. These TCRs come from a woman aged 50 to 65 who had recovered from COVID-19. Both conserved end residues are part of each CDR3. A D gene is named only where the DNA matches it firmly. A row's size may be missing; if present it is once, few, many or a size class.

V gene: TRBV28; D gene: -; J gene: TRBJ2-3; clone size: -; CDR3 DNA: TGTGCCAGCAGTTTAGGGGGGGCTGCAGATACGCAGTATTTT; CDR3 protein: CASSLGGAADTQYF
V gene: TRBV18; D gene: TRBD2; J gene: TRBJ2-1; clone size: -; CDR3 DNA: TGTGCCAGCTCACGACAAACTAGCGGGAGCGCCTACAATGAGCAGTTCTTC; CDR3 protein: CASSRQTSGSAYNEQFF
V gene: TRBV28; D gene: -; J gene: TRBJ2-5; clone size: few; CDR3 DNA: TGTGCCAGCAGTTTCCGTAAAGAGACCCAGTACTTC; CDR3 protein: CASSFRKETQYF
V gene: TRBV24-1; D gene: -; J gene: TRBJ2-1; clone size: -; CDR3 DNA: TGTGCCACCAGTGAAACGACGGGCTACAATGAGCAGTTCTTC; CDR3 protein: CATSETTGYNEQFF
V gene: TRBV29-1; D gene: -; J gene: TRBJ2-1; clone size: -; CDR3 DNA: TGCAGCGTTGTAAAGCGGTGGGAGGATGAGCAGTTCTTC; CDR3 protein: CSVVKRWEDEQFF
V gene: TRBV3-1/TRBV3-2; D gene: -; J gene: TRBJ1-6; clone size: -; CDR3 DNA: TGTGCCAGCAGCCAACCAGGTACCTATAATTCACCCCTCCACTTT; CDR3 protein: CASSQPGTYNSPLHF
V gene: TRBV3-1/TRBV3-2; D gene: -; J gene: TRBJ2-5; clone size: -; CDR3 DNA: TGTGCCAGCGGGGGGGCGGGCGGAGAGACCCAGTACTTC; CDR3 protein: CASGGAGGETQYF
V gene: TRBV6-4; D gene: -; J gene: TRBJ1-2; clone size: -; CDR3 DNA: TGTGCCAGCAGTCCCGCGGAGGGCCTCTATGGCTACACCTTC; CDR3 protein: CASSPAEGLYGYTF
V gene: TRBV2; D gene: TRBD1; J gene: TRBJ1-1; clone size: -; CDR3 DNA: TGTGCCAGCAGTGGACACCCGGGACAGGGGACTGAAGCTTTCTTT; CDR3 protein: CASSGHPGQGTEAFF
V gene: TRBV6-2/TRBV6-3; D gene: -; J gene: TRBJ2-7; clone size: few; CDR3 DNA: TGTGCCAGCAGTTACGTGCTGGGGACATTCTCCTACGAGCAGTACTTC; CDR3 protein: CASSYVLGTFSYEQYF
V gene: TRBV7-2; D gene: -; J gene: TRBJ1-5; clone size: -; CDR3 DNA: TGTGCCAGCAGCGACAGACAGAGGAATCAGCCCCAGCATTTT; CDR3 protein: CASSDRQRNQPQHF
V gene: TRBV5-7; D gene: TRBD2; J gene: TRBJ2-7; clone size: -; CDR3 DNA: TGTGCCATCCCACCGAATAGCGGGAGCCCCCCATCGGGCGAGCAGTACTTC; CDR3 protein: CAIPPNSGSPPSGEQYF
V gene: TRBV9; D gene: TRBD2; J gene: TRBJ2-7; clone size: -; CDR3 DNA: TGTGCCAGCAGCCGGGGGGGTCCTCCCTACGAGCAGTACTTC; CDR3 protein: CASSRGGPPYEQYF
V gene: TRBV4-3; D gene: TRBD1; J gene: TRBJ1-4; clone size: -; CDR3 DNA: TGCGCCAGCAGCCAAGAACCGGGACAGGGGCGTGGGGATGAAAAACTGTTTTTT; CDR3 protein: CASSQEPGQGRGDEKLFF
V gene: TRBV4-2; D gene: -; J gene: TRBJ1-4; clone size: -; CDR3 DNA: TGTGCCAGCAGCCAAGATCGTTCGGGGGGCCCTAATGAAAAACTGTTTTTT; CDR3 protein: CASSQDRSGGPNEKLFF
V gene: TRBV6-5; D gene: -; J gene: TRBJ2-2; clone size: -; CDR3 DNA: TGTGCCAGCGCCTGGGGGGATCCCGGGGAGCTGTTTTTT; CDR3 protein: CASAWGDPGELFF
V gene: TRBV19; D gene: TRBD1; J gene: TRBJ2-2; clone size: -; CDR3 DNA: TGTGCCAGTAGTGCCCCGTCCGGGACAGGGTACACCGGGGAGCTGTTTTTT; CDR3 protein: CASSAPSGTGYTGELFF
V gene: TRBV15; D gene: -; J gene: TRBJ2-5; clone size: -; CDR3 DNA: TGTGCCACCAGCAGGCGCCAAGAGACCCAGTACTTC; CDR3 protein: CATSRRQETQYF
V gene: TRBV18; D gene: TRBD1; J gene: TRBJ1-3; clone size: -; CDR3 DNA: TGTGCCAGCTCACCTGACAGGGGCAGAAACACCATATATTTT; CDR3 protein: CASSPDRGRNTIYF
V gene: TRBV6-2/TRBV6-3; D gene: TRBD1; J gene: TRBJ1-1; clone size: -; CDR3 DNA: TGTGCCAGCAGTTTGGAAGGGGGCATCACTGAAGCTTTCTTT; CDR3 protein: CASSLEGGITEAFF
V gene: TRBV7-2; D gene: -; J gene: TRBJ2-7; clone size: few; CDR3 DNA: TGTGCCAGCAGCATCTTTTACGAGCAGTACTTC; CDR3 protein: CASSIFYEQYF
V gene: TRBV29-1; D gene: -; J gene: TRBJ2-7; clone size: -; CDR3 DNA: TGCAGTGCAATAGGGAGACCCTACGAGCAGTACTTC; CDR3 protein: CSAIGRPYEQYF
V gene: TRBV6-5; D gene: TRBD2; J gene: TRBJ2-1; clone size: -; CDR3 DNA: TGTGCCGGTGGGACTAGCTCTGGCAATGAGCAGTTCTTC; CDR3 protein: CAGGTSSGNEQFF
V gene: TRBV25-1; D gene: TRBD1; J gene: TRBJ2-7; clone size: -; CDR3 DNA: TGTGCCAGCGGACAGGGGGTATACGAGCAGTACTTC; CDR3 protein: CASGQGVYEQYF
V gene: TRBV18; D gene: TRBD2; J gene: TRBJ2-7; clone size: few; CDR3 DNA: TGTGCCAGCAACTCGGGGGGACTGACCTACGAGCAGTACTTC; CDR3 protein: CASNSGGLTYEQYF
V gene: TRBV28; D gene: -; J gene: TRBJ1-4; clone size: -; CDR3 DNA: TGTGCCAGCAGCACCCCCGGCGGCTGGCTGTTTTTT; CDR3 protein: CASSTPGGWLFF
V gene: TRBV29-1; D gene: -; J gene: TRBJ2-2; clone size: -; CDR3 DNA: TGCAGCACCGGTCGTGATTTGAACACCGGGGAGCTGTTTTTT; CDR3 protein: CSTGRDLNTGELFF
V gene: TRBV19; D gene: -; J gene: TRBJ1-3; clone size: -; CDR3 DNA: TGTGCCAGTAGTATCTCGGACAGATACTCTGGAAACACCATATATTTT; CDR3 protein: CASSISDRYSGNTIYF
V gene: TRBV7-3; D gene: -; J gene: TRBJ1-1; clone size: -; CDR3 DNA: TGTGCCAGCAGCTTAACCCCCGGAGACACTGAAGCTTTCTTT; CDR3 protein: CASSLTPGDTEAFF
V gene: TRBV18; D gene: TRBD1; J gene: TRBJ1-1; clone size: -; CDR3 DNA: TGTGCCAGCTCACCAAGGACAGGGGAGAACACTGAAGCTTTCTTT; CDR3 protein: CASSPRTGENTEAFF
V gene: TRBV3-1/TRBV3-2; D gene: -; J gene: TRBJ2-6; clone size: once; CDR3 DNA: TGTGCCAGCACCGCAGGGTCTGGGGCCAACGTCCTGACTTTC; CDR3 protein: CASTAGSGANVLTF
V gene: TRBV4-2; D gene: -; J gene: TRBJ2-1; clone size: -; CDR3 DNA: TGTGCCAGCAGCCAAGGCCAGGAGCAGTTCTTC; CDR3 protein: CASSQGQEQFF
V gene: TRBV28; D gene: TRBD1; J gene: TRBJ1-1; clone size: -; CDR3 DNA: TGTGCCAGCAGTTTCGGGACAGGTACGGGCACTGAAGCTTTCTTT; CDR3 protein: CASSFGTGTGTEAFF
V gene: TRBV30; D gene: TRBD2; J gene: TRBJ2-3; clone size: -; CDR3 DNA: TGTGCCTGGAGTGGGGCAAGGACTAGCGGGAGCACAGATACGCAGTATTTT; CDR3 protein: CAWSGARTSGSTDTQYF
V gene: TRBV4-1; D gene: -; J gene: TRBJ1-6; clone size: -; CDR3 DNA: TGCGCCAGCAGCCAAGAGGGGCAGGGTCCCCATTCACCCCTCCACTTT; CDR3 protein: CASSQEGQGPHSPLHF
V gene: TRBV21-1; D gene: -; J gene: TRBJ1-3; clone size: many; CDR3 DNA: TGTGCCAGCAGCACCCCGGGACAGGGGGCTGGAAACACCATATATTTT; CDR3 protein: CASSTPGQGAGNTIYF
V gene: TRBV19; D gene: -; J gene: TRBJ1-5; clone size: -; CDR3 DNA: TGTGCCAGTAGTATCGGGGAGTATAGCAATCAGCCCCAGCATTTT; CDR3 protein: CASSIGEYSNQPQHF
V gene: TRBV6-2/TRBV6-3; D gene: TRBD1; J gene: TRBJ1-6; clone size: -; CDR3 DNA: TGTGCCAGCAGTTACTTTACAGGGGTGTCACCCCTCCACTTT; CDR3 protein: CASSYFTGVSPLHF
V gene: TRBV9; D gene: -; J gene: TRBJ2-3; clone size: -; CDR3 DNA: TGTGCCAGCAGCGTAAGCCAAACTACAGATACGCAGTATTTT; CDR3 protein: CASSVSQTTDTQYF
V gene: TRBV6-5; D gene: TRBD1; J gene: TRBJ1-2; clone size: -; CDR3 DNA: TGTGCCAGCAGTTACGGGACAGGGAACTATGGCTACACCTTC; CDR3 protein: CASSYGTGNYGYTF
V gene: TRBV27; D gene: TRBD1; J gene: TRBJ1-3; clone size: -; CDR3 DNA: TGTGCCAGCAGTTTAAAGGGGGCGCTTGGAAACACCATATATTTT; CDR3 protein: CASSLKGALGNTIYF
V gene: TRBV9; D gene: TRBD2; J gene: TRBJ2-5; clone size: -; CDR3 DNA: TGTGCCAGCAGCGTACAAACGGGGGGGACCCGGGAGACCCAGTACTTC; CDR3 protein: CASSVQTGGTRETQYF
V gene: TRBV4-1; D gene: -; J gene: TRBJ1-5; clone size: many; CDR3 DNA: TGCGCCAGCAGCCAAGAAGCTTGGGGGCCCACGGATAATCAGCCCCAGCATTTT; CDR3 protein: CASSQEAWGPTDNQPQHF
V gene: TRBV27; D gene: -; J gene: TRBJ1-1; clone size: -; CDR3 DNA: TGTGCCAGCAGTTTAACGTCATGGGGGGGGGCAGCTTTCTTT; CDR3 protein: CASSLTSWGGAAFF
V gene: TRBV28; D gene: TRBD1; J gene: TRBJ1-6; clone size: few; CDR3 DNA: TGTGCCATCAGGGACAGGGGATTTTCACCCCTCCACTTT; CDR3 protein: CAIRDRGFSPLHF
V gene: TRBV4-3; D gene: TRBD2; J gene: TRBJ2-3; clone size: once; CDR3 DNA: TGCGCCAGCAGCCAAGAAGGTCCAGCGGGAGGGCCGGATACGCAGTATTTT; CDR3 protein: CASSQEGPAGGPDTQYF
V gene: TRBV18; D gene: -; J gene: TRBJ1-3; clone size: -; CDR3 DNA: TGTGCCAGCTCACCAAGGCGGGGGTCAAGCTCTGGAAACACCATATATTTT; CDR3 protein: CASSPRRGSSSGNTIYF
V gene: TRBV6-5; D gene: -; J gene: TRBJ1-1; clone size: -; CDR3 DNA: TGTGCCAGCAGTTACTCGGCCGTGATGAACACTGAAGCTTTCTTT; CDR3 protein: CASSYSAVMNTEAFF
V gene: TRBV15; D gene: TRBD2; J gene: TRBJ2-3; clone size: -; CDR3 DNA: TGTGCCACCAGCAGAGACCTAGCGGGAACAGATACGCAGTATTTT; CDR3 protein: CATSRDLAGTDTQYF
V gene: TRBV28; D gene: TRBD1; J gene: TRBJ1-2; clone size: -; CDR3 DNA: TGTGCCAGCAGTGCGCGACAGGGCCCATATGGCTACACCTTC; CDR3 protein: CASSARQGPYGYTF
V gene: TRBV18; D gene: -; J gene: TRBJ2-1; clone size: few; CDR3 DNA: TGTGCCAGCTCACCGGACAACGAGAATGAGCAGTTCTTC; CDR3 protein: CASSPDNENEQFF
V gene: TRBV7-2; D gene: TRBD2; J gene: TRBJ2-1; clone size: -; CDR3 DNA: TGTGCCAGCAGCTTAGCGGCTAGCGGGAATAATGAGCAGTTCTTC; CDR3 protein: CASSLAASGNNEQFF
V gene: TRBV27; D gene: TRBD2; J gene: TRBJ2-3; clone size: -; CDR3 DNA: TGTGCCAGCAGTTCCCTAGCAGCGGGGGAGGATACGCAGTATTTT; CDR3 protein: CASSSLAAGEDTQYF
V gene: TRBV19; D gene: TRBD1; J gene: TRBJ2-2; clone size: -; CDR3 DNA: TGTGCCAGTAGTATGTCAACAGGGGTAACCGGGGAGCTGTTTTTT; CDR3 protein: CASSMSTGVTGELFF
V gene: TRBV5-4; D gene: -; J gene: TRBJ2-1; clone size: few; CDR3 DNA: TGTGCCAGCAGCTCCTGGACAGCCGGTGAGCAGTTCTTC; CDR3 protein: CASSSWTAGEQFF
V gene: TRBV21-1; D gene: -; J gene: TRBJ1-1; clone size: few; CDR3 DNA: TGTGCCAGCAGCGACGCCGGGACAGGGTTAGCTTTCTTT; CDR3 protein: CASSDAGTGLAFF
V gene: TRBV4-2; D gene: TRBD2; J gene: TRBJ2-5; clone size: -; CDR3 DNA: TGTGCCAGCAGCCAAGAGTGGAACGGGGGGGCCGAGACCCAGTACTTC; CDR3 protein: CASSQEWNGGAETQYF